Described below is a single TCR beta chain sequence and its context. This receptor's antigen is unknown. Per-base qualities were not stored, and no clone one base away is much larger. This specimen comes from a study of human T cells and chemical hapten exposure (dated by TCRdb to 2020 to 2022). Study-level background: For sensitization, 2% DPC in acetone was applied to a roughly 2 cm by roughly 2 cm area of upper inner arm skin. Throughout the approximately 24-week study period, patients were also given weekly therapeutic DPC doses on the scalp. Patch tests used Finn chambers with 0.01% DPC on the upper back, scored after 6 days by International Contact Dermatitis Research Group standards. The patient cohort, mostly female, included alopecia areata with under or over 50% scalp involvement, alopecia totalis and alopecia universalis. The libraries were sequenced as a pool, and the TCR yield per sample differed mostly because of small variations in library volumes within the pool. The study tracked peripheral blood TCR repertoire changes in vivo during primary and secondary sensitization to the hapten diphenylcyclopropenone (DPC) in alopecia patients. Blood samples were taken from patients before sensitization (week 0) and at 2, 6 and about 24 weeks after DPC sensitization. For TCR sequencing, blood came from some 31 alopecia patients at anywhere from one to four time points (pre-sensitization, 2, 6 and 24 weeks). General findings and caveats noted by the study authors: Because every patient had alopecia, a presumed autoimmune disease, the patients' immune response might differ from that of healthy individuals. The number of TCRs above 1 in 1000 frequency did not change with DPC sensitization; there was no evidence of global repertoire structure alterations. Repeated subsampling changed both the strength of the expansion versus patch-test correlation and the threshold at which the correlation became significant. Patch test score correlated positively with the number of PT1 expanded TCRs, reaching significance at thresholds 8, 16 and 32 but not at 4. Expanded TCRs formed significantly more large CDR3 similarity clusters than pre-sensitization or healthy control sets, consistent with antigen-driven responses.

The sample's time point label, in plain terms: patch test 1, 2 weeks after DPC sensitization. The treatment or condition label, read with the paper, signifies: therapeutic diphenylcyclopropenone sensitization with weekly scalp DPC. At every patch-test visit, the blood draw took place before the patch test was put on. Patients were eligible if aged 18 to 70, diagnosed with alopecia and judged suitable for DPC therapy, and pregnant patients were excluded. Total RNA was extracted from unfractionated whole blood that had been collected in Tempus Blood RNA tubes. The V end loses 6 bases and the J end loses 7 bases, and a stretch of 18 bases separates them. Reading the germline V gene (reference sequence) gives CDR1 DFQATT and CDR2 SNEGSKA. The CDR3, cysteine through phenylalanine, is 14 amino acids long. Left in the record is the CDR3 DNA by itself, 42 bases read in frame from the first base. The library was produced with RACE. Sequencer: NextSeq 500. During library preparation, unique molecular identifiers were attached to individual cDNA molecules so that TCRs could be counted quantitatively and reproducibly. From each blood RNA sample, both TCR alpha and TCR beta chains were sequenced. Per the original workflow: The median number of TCRs per sample was approximately 98,000, ranging from about 23,224 to 750,000. V, J and CDR3 annotation of the TCR reads was performed with the Decombinator software suite. Every sample was subsampled to the same number of TCRs (28,000) for the PS versus PT1 abundance plots. Expanded TCRs were defined as absent before sensitization and observed at least eight times at the 2-week time point. TCRdb itself trimmed the public reads at Q25 with fastp, ran MiXCR and retained productive beta chains. CDR3 protein sequences are deduplicated, and each keeps its most common genes and DNA. The V and J calls come from TCRdb's annotation, not from the publication. The sample table holds about 360,000 distinct CDR3 sequences, of which around 7% were seen once. The ten largest clones add up to about 8% of the sample.

Here the sequenced sample was whole blood, taken in connection with sensitization to the hapten diphenylcyclopropenone (DPC). The chain employs TRBV20-1 and TRBJ2-2; the D gene is possibly TRBD1, with 6 bases matching. The origin of this receptor is a woman aged 18-29 years with alopecia areata. Some clones in this sample may be carry-over from other donors' samples. The CDR3 sequence is CSAIVGGAGGELFF. The DNA reads TGCAGTGCCATAGTTGGGGGCGCTGGCGGGGAGCTGTTTTTT.